Listed below are T cell receptor beta chains from one sample, sequenced in a study of blood T cell repertoires in COVID-19. The table came from immunoSEQ multiplex PCR; TCRdb's copy has only in-frame clones and leaves some out. The sample records fewer than 200,000 clones, approximately 80% being singletons. Sequencing was performed on peripheral blood. These receptors originate from a human donor in a cohort sampled during active COVID-19. Both conserved end residues are part of each CDR3. A D gene is named only where the DNA matches it firmly.

>.|TRBV7-9|TRBJ1-5
CASSLVGQPQHF
>TRBD2|TRBV28|TRBJ2-1
CASSIGTTDQTYNEQFF
>TRBD1|TRBV15|TRBJ1-2
CATSRWGQGDYGYTF
>.|TRBV6-1|TRBJ2-1
CASSEGGGRRFTYNEQFF
>TRBD1|TRBV5-1|TRBJ2-2
CASSSGQGVNPGELFF
>TRBD1|TRBV20-1|TRBJ1-1
CSASGGTVGYTEAFF
>.|TRBV5-1|TRBJ1-1
CASSSGLGGEGNTEAFF
>.|TRBV10-1|TRBJ2-1
CARKNTWGRLNNEQFF
>.|TRBV3-1/TRBV3-2|TRBJ2-2
CASTISLIHGELFF
>.|TRBV15|TRBJ2-1
CATSRVGLGGNEQFF
>TRBD1|TRBV4-1|TRBJ1-4
CASSPWTGGSTNEKLFF
>TRBD1|TRBV2|TRBJ1-3
CASSADRGVGNTIYF
>TRBD1|TRBV13|TRBJ1-2
CASSPQGNLYGYTF
>.|TRBV12-5|TRBJ1-5
CASGLPPSGQPQHF
>.|TRBV9|TRBJ1-3
CASSVVQGSDTIYF
>TRBD1|TRBV7-7|TRBJ2-5
CASSPGQGLQETQYF
>TRBD1|TRBV7-9|TRBJ1-2
CASSRGPGQNYGYTF
>TRBD1|TRBV4-1|TRBJ1-2
CASSPPPGQGSYGYTF
>TRBD1|TRBV6-2/TRBV6-3|TRBJ1-5
CASSYPSGTGGRSNQPQHF
>TRBD1|TRBV5-5|TRBJ2-1
CASSPTRGSYNEQFF
>TRBD1|TRBV5-8|TRBJ2-7
CASSFRTGNDEQYF
>TRBD1|TRBV3-1/TRBV3-2|TRBJ1-3
CASSQEQGPGNTIYF
>TRBD2|TRBV2|TRBJ2-4
CASKAGGPGNIQYF
>TRBD1|TRBV9|TRBJ1-2
CASSARDRGHGYTF
>.|TRBV6-5|TRBJ2-3
CASNWEGGRTDTQYF
>TRBD1|TRBV10-3|TRBJ1-1
CAISPERQGVTEAFF
>.|TRBV7-2|TRBJ2-7
CASRSGHLYEQYF
>TRBD1|TRBV10-3|TRBJ1-1
CAIMEGQGAPEAFF
>.|TRBV6-5|TRBJ1-1
CASTGGLDGEAFF
>TRBD2|TRBV18|TRBJ2-7
CASSPSRGGYYEQYF
>.|TRBV3-1/TRBV3-2|TRBJ1-4
CASSQAHRANEKLFF
>TRBD2|TRBV20-1|TRBJ2-2
CSASSAGENTGELFF
>.|TRBV18|TRBJ2-3
CASSQGQFPTDTQYF
>TRBD1|TRBV27|TRBJ1-2
CASSKALIQGARYGYTF
>.|TRBV7-9|TRBJ2-7
CASSLVGPTEQYF
>TRBD1|TRBV4-1|TRBJ1-4
CASRRAGGFNEKLFF
>TRBD1|TRBV11-2|TRBJ2-7
CASSLGGTGGPYEQYF
>TRBD2|TRBV10-3|TRBJ2-2
CAISDVAGGPDTGELFF
>.|TRBV4-1|TRBJ2-1
CASSQAGIDEQFF
>TRBD1|TRBV7-8|TRBJ1-1
CASSLARDRGTEAFF
>.|TRBV14|TRBJ2-1
CASSQMGQAEQFF
>.|TRBV19|TRBJ1-2
CASSIVGEYYGYTF
>.|TRBV19|TRBJ1-2
CASSAPQLAVGYYGYTF
>.|TRBV3-1/TRBV3-2|TRBJ2-6
CASSLLSGANVLTF
>.|TRBV11-2|TRBJ1-1
CASSLVGRGFLTEAFF
>.|TRBV4-2|TRBJ1-1
CASSQDPAANTEAFF
>TRBD2|TRBV2|TRBJ2-7
CASSEALWKAGGGDEQYF
>TRBD2|TRBV2|TRBJ2-7
CASSFGTSGYEQYF
>.|TRBV29-1|TRBJ1-4
CSVEDQVETNEKLFF
>.|TRBV6-5|TRBJ1-6
CASSTGTRYNSPLHF
>.|TRBV4-1|TRBJ1-5
CASSQDSGPNNQPQHF
>TRBD2|TRBV12-5|TRBJ2-7
CASGRGGGLVYEQYF
>TRBD2|TRBV11-2|TRBJ2-7
CASSLGASGTGEQYF
>.|TRBV11-1|TRBJ1-1
CASTPGLTDTEAFF
>TRBD1|TRBV6-5|TRBJ2-7
CASSPWGQGHEQYF
>.|TRBV7-9|TRBJ2-7
CASSLVPATYEQYF
>.|TRBV6-1|TRBJ2-7
CASSEMTYEQYF
>TRBD2|TRBV4-2|TRBJ2-3
CASSGRLGLANTDTQYF